This T cell receptor beta chain was profiled in a study of cytomegalovirus exposure and HLA in healthy donors. Study-wide results and caveats: Excluded: some indistinguishable V segments such as TRBV6-2 and TRBV6-3. Later work found that TCR association rates differed between HLA loci; DRB1 had the most and HLA-C the fewest.

PCR used 60 Vbeta primers and 13 Jbeta primers. Sequencing was performed with immunoSEQ multiplex PCR; in TCRdb, only in-frame clones are kept and a portion is missing. This sample's table has 38,000 or so clones. Concerning this clone: Its specificity is unknown.

CDR3 length: 12 residues. Germline assignment: CDR1 GTSNPN and CDR2 SVGIG (reference sequence). The TCR comes from a man aged 30-40 years in good health and CMV-seronegative. Source material: PBMCs. The J gene is TRBJ2-5, the V gene TRBV30; D might be TRBD2 (5 bases). Near its end, the DNA agrees better with TRBJ2-7, so the J call may be wrong. CDR3 sequence reads: CAWSVEGYEQYF. The CDR3 coding sequence is TGTGCCTGGAGTGTAGAGGGCTACGAGCAGTACTTC.